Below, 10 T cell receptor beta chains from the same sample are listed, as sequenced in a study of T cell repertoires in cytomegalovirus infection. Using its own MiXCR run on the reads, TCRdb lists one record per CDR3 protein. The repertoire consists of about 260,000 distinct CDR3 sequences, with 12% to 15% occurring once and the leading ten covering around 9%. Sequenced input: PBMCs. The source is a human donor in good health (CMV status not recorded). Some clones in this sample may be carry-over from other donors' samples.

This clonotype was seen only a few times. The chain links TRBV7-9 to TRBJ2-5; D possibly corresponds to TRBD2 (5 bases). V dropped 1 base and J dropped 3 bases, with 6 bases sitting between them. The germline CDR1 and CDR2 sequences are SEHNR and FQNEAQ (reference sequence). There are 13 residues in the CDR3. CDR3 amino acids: CASSLELEETQYF. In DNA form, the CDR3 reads TGTGCCAGCAGCTTAGAACTAGAAGAGACCCAGTACTTC.

The CDR3 region has the DNA TGTGCCATCAGTCTACTAGCGGGGGCAAATGAGCAGTTCTTC. Protein: CAISLLAGANEQFF. The chain carries TRBV10-3 and TRBJ2-1; 11 bases line up with TRBD2. The germline V gene encodes CDR1 ENHRY and CDR2 SYGVKD. V trimming: 5 bases; J trimming: 7 bases; junction bases outside the gene matches: 4. The CDR3 extends over 14 amino acids.

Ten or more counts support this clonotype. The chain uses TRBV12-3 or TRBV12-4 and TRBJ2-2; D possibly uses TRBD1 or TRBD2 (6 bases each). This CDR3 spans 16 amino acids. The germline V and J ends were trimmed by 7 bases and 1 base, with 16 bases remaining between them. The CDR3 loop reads CASIRRGVGNTGELFF. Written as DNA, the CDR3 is TGTGCCAGCATCCGGAGGGGGGTGGGGAACACCGGGGAGCTGTTTTTT.

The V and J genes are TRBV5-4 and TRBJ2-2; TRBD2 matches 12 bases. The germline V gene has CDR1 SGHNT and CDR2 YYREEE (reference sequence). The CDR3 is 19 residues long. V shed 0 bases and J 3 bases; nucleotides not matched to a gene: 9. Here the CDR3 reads CASSLEGLAGGPYTGELFF. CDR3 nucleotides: TGTGCCAGCAGCTTGGAGGGGCTAGCGGGGGGGCCGTACACCGGGGAGCTGTTTTTT.

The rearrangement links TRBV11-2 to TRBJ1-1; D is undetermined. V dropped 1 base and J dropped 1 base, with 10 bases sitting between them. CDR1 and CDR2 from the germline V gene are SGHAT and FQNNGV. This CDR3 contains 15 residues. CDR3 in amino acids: CASSLGSSPNTEAFF. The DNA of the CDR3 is TGTGCCAGCAGCTTAGGCAGTAGCCCGAACACTGAAGCTTTCTTT. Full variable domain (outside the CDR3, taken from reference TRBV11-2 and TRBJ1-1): EAGVAQSPRYKIIEKRQSVAFWCNPISGHATLYWYQQILGQGPKLLIQFQNNGVVDDSQLPKDRFSAERLKGVDSTLKIQPAKLEDSAVYLCASSLGSSPNTEAFFGQGTRLTVV.

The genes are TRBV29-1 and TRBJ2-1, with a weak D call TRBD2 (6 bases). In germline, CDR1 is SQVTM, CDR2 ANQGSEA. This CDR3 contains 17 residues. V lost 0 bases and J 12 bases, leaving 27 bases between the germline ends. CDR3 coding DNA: TGCAGCGTTGAAGATCTCAAGGGACTCCGATCTCCCCTGGGGCAGTTCTTC. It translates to CSVEDLKGLRSPLGQFF.

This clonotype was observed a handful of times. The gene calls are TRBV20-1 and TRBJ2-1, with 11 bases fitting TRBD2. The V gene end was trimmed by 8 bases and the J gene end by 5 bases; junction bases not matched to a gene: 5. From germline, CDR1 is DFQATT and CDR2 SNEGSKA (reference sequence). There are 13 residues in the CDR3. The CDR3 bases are TGCAGTTCCGGGACTAGCGGAGACAATGAGCAGTTCTTC. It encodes CSSGTSGDNEQFF.

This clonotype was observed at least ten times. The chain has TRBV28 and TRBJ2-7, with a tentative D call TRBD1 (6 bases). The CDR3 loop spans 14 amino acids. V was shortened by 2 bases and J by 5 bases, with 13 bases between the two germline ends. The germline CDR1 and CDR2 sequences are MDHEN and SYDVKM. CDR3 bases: TGTGCCAGCAGTTTAGTTGCAGGGGAAGACGAGCAGTACTTC. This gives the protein CASSLVAGEDEQYF.

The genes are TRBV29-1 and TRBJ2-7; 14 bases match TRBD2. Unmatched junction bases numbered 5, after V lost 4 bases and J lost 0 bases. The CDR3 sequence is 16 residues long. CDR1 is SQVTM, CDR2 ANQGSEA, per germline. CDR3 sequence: CSVGGLAGGSSYEQYF. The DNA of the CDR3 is TGCAGCGTTGGAGGACTAGCGGGAGGATCCTCCTACGAGCAGTACTTC.

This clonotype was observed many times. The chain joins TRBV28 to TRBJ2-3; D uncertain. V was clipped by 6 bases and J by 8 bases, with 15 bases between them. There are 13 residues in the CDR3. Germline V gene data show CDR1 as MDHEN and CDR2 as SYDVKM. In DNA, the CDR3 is TGTGCCAGCAGGACCGCCTTTTTGGGTACGCAGTATTTT. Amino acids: CASRTAFLGTQYF. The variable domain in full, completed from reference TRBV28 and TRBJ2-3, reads DVKVTQSSRYLVKRTGEKVFLECVQDMDHENMFWYRQDPGLGLRLIYFSYDVKMKEKGDIPEGYSVSREKKERFSLILESASTNQTSMYLCASRTAFLGTQYFGPGTRLTVL.